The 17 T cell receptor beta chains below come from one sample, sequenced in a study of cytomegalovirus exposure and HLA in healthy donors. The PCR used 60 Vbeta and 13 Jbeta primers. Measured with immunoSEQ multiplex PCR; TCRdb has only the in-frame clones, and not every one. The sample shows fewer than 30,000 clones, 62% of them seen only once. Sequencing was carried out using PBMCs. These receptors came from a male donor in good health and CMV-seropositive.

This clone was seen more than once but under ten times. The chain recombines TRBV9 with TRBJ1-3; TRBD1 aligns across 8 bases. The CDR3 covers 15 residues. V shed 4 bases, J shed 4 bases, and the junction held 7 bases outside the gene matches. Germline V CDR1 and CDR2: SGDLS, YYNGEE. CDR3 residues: CASSTSGGVGNTIYF. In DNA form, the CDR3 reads TGTGCCAGCAGCACCTCAGGGGGCGTAGGAAACACCATATATTTT.

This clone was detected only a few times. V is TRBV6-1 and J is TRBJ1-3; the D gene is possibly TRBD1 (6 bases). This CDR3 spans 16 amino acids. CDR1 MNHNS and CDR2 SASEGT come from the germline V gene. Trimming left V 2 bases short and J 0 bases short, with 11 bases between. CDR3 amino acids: CASSEYTGNSGNTIYF. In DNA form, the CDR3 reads TGTGCCAGCAGTGAATATACAGGGAACTCTGGAAACACCATATATTTT.

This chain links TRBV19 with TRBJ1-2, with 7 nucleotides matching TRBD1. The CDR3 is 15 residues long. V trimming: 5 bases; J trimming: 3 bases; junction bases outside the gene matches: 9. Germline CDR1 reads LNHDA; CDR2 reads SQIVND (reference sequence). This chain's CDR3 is CASSVDRDVDYGYTF. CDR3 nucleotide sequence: TGTGCCAGTAGTGTTGACAGGGACGTGGACTATGGCTACACCTTC.

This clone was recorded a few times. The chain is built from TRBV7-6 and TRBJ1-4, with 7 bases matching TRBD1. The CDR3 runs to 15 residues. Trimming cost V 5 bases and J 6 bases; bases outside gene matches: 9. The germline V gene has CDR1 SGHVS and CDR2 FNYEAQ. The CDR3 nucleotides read TGTGCCAGCAGCAATCCCGGGACAGCGCATGAAAAACTGTTTTTT. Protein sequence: CASSNPGTAHEKLFF.

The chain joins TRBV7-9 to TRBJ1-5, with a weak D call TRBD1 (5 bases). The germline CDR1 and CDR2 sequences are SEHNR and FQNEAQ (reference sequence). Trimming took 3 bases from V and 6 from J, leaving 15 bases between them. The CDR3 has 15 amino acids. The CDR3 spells CASSLVGGNGQPQHF. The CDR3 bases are TGTGCCAGCAGCTTGGTGGGGGGGAATGGTCAGCCCCAGCATTTT.

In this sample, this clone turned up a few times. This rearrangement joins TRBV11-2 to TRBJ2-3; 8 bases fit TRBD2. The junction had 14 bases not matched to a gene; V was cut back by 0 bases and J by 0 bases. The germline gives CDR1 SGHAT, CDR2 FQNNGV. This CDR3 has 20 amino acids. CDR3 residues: CASSLEGVAGGPASTDTQYF. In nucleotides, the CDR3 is TGTGCCAGCAGCTTAGAAGGGGTGGCGGGGGGTCCGGCTAGCACAGATACGCAGTATTTT.

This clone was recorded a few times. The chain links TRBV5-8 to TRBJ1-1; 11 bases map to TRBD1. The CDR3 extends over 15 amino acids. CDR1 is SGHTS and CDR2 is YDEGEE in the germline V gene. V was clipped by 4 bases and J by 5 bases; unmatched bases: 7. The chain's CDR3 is CASSQTDRGQTEAFF. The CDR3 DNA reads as TGTGCCAGCAGCCAGACGGACAGGGGGCAAACTGAAGCTTTCTTT.

CDR3 in DNA: TGCGCCAGCAGCCAATTAGCGGGGGGGCCAGGCGGGGAGCTGTTTTTT. It yields the protein CASSQLAGGPGGELFF. This rearrangement joins TRBV4-1 to TRBJ2-2; 11 positions match TRBD2. CDR1 is MGHRA and CDR2 is YSYEKL in the germline V gene. CDR3 length equals 16 residues. J was trimmed by 7 bases and V by 2 bases; bases with no gene match: 6.

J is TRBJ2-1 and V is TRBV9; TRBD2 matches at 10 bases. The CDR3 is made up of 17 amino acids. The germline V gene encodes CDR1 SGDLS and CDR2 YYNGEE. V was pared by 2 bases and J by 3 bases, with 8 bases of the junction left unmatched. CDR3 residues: CASSVWASGRNYNEQFF. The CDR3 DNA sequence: TGTGCCAGCAGCGTTTGGGCTAGCGGGAGAAACTACAATGAGCAGTTCTTC. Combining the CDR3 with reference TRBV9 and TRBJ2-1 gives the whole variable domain DSGVTQTPKHLITATGQRVTLRCSPRSGDLSVYWYQQSLDQGLQFLIQYYNGEERAKGNILERFSAQQFPDLHSELNLSSLELGDSALYFCASSVWASGRNYNEQFFGPGTRLTVL.

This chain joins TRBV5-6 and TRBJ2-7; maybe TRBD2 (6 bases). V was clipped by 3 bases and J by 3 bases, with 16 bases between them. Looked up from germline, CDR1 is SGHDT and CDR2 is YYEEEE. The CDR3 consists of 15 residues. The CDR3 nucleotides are TGTGCCAGCAGCTCGCGGGGAGGCAATCACTACGAGCAGTACTTC. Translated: CASSSRGGNHYEQYF.

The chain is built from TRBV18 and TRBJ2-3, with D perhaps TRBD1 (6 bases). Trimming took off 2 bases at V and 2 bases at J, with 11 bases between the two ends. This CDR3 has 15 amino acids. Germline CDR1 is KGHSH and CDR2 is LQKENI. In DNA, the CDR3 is TGTGCCAGCTCACCAAGACAGGTATCCACAGATACGCAGTATTTT. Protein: CASSPRQVSTDTQYF.

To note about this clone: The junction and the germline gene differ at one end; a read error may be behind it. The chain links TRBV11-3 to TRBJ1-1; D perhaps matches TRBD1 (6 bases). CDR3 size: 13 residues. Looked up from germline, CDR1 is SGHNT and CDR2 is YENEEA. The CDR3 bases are TGTGCCAGCAGCTTACACAGGGACACTGAGGCTTTCTTT. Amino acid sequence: CASSLHRDTEAFF.

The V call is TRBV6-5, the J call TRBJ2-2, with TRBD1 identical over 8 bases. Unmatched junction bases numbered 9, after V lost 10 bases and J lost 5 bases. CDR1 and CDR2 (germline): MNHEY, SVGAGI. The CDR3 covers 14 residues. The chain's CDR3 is CATQDRGWTGELFF. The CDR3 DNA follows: TGTGCCACCCAAGACAGGGGATGGACCGGGGAGCTGTTTTTT.

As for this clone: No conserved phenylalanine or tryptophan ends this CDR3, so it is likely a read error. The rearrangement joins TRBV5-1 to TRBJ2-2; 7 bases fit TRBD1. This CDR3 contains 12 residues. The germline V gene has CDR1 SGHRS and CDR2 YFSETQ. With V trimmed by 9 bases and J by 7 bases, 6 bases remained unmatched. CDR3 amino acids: CATNTGVGELFL. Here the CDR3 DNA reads TGCGCCACCAATACAGGGGTCGGGGAGCTGTTTTTG.

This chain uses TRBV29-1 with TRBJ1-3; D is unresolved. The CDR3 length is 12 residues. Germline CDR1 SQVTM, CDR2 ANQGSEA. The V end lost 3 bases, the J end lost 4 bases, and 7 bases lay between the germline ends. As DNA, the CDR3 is TGCAGCGTTGACACAGCAGGAAACACCATATATTTT. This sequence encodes CSVDTAGNTIYF.

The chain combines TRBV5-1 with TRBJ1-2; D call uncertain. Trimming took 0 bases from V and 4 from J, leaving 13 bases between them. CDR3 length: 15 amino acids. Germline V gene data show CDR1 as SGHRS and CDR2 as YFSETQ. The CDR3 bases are TGCGCCAGCAGCTTGGACGGCCCAAGAGGCTATGGCTACACCTTC. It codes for CASSLDGPRGYGYTF.

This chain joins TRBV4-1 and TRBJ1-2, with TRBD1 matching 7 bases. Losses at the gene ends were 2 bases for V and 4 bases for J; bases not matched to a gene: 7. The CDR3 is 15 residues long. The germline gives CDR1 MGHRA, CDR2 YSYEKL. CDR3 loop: CASSQRTGARYGYTF. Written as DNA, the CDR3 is TGCGCCAGCAGCCAACGAACAGGGGCACGCTATGGCTACACCTTC.